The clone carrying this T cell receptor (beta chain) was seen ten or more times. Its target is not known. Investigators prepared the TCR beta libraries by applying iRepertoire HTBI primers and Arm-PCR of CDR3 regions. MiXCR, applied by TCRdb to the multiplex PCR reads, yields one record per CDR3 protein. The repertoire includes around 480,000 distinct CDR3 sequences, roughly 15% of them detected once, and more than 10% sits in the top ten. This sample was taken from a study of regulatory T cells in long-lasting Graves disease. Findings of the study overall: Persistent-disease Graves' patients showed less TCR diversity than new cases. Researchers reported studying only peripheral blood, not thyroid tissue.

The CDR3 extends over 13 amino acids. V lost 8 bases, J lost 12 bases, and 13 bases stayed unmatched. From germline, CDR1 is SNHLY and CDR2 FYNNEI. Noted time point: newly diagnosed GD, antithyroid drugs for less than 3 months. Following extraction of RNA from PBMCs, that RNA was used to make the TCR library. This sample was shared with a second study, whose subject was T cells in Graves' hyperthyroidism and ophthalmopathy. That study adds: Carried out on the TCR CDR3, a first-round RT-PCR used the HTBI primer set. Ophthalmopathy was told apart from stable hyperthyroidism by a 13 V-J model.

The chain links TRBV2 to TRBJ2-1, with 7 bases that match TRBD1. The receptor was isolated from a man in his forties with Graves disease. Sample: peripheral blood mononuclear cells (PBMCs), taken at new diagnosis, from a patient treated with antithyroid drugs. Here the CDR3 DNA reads TGTGCCAGCCGGGACAGAGGTGGGTCTGCGCAGTTCTTC. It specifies CASRDRGGSAQFF.